Listed below are T cell receptor beta chains from one sample, sequenced in a study of cytomegalovirus exposure and HLA in healthy donors. Clones were sequenced by immunoSEQ multiplex PCR, and TCRdb holds only the in-frame ones, with some missing. This sample has about 200,000 clones, with 60% to 85% found just once. The sample was PBMCs. These receptors were taken from a girl aged 10 to 17 in good health and CMV-seropositive. Each CDR3 is given with its conserved first and last residue. The D gene is left open where the match is weak. Clone size is shown for a subset of rows, as once, few, many or a class of expanded clone.

D: -; V: TRBV6-1; J: TRBJ2-7; size: -; DNA: TGTGCCAGCAGGCAGGGTACCTACGAGCAGTACTTC; CDR3: CASRQGTYEQYF
D: -; V: TRBV6-4; J: TRBJ1-2; size: once; DNA: TGTGCCAGCAGTGACCACAGGGCCGGGGGCTACACCTTC; CDR3: CASSDHRAGGYTF
D: -; V: TRBV4-1; J: TRBJ1-5; size: once; DNA: TGCGCCAGCAGCAATTCAGGGGATAGCAATCAGCCCCAGCATTTT; CDR3: CASSNSGDSNQPQHF
D: -; V: TRBV11-2; J: TRBJ1-1; size: few; DNA: TGTGCCAGCAGCTTGCGATCATCGGACAGAAAGATTGAAGCTTTCTTT; CDR3: CASSLRSSDRKIEAFF
D: -; V: TRBV6-5; J: TRBJ2-2; size: -; DNA: TGTGCCAGCAGTACCCTCGTCGAGGGCGGGGAGCTGTTTTTT; CDR3: CASSTLVEGGELFF
D: -; V: TRBV18; J: TRBJ1-6; size: -; DNA: TGTGCCAGCTCCACCGATGGGGGCGGGTCACCCCTCCACTTT; CDR3: CASSTDGGGSPLHF
D: -; V: TRBV6-1; J: TRBJ1-1; size: -; DNA: TGTGCCAGCAGTGAAGCGGGGGGGAACACTGAAGCTTTCTTT; CDR3: CASSEAGGNTEAFF
D: -; V: TRBV10-3; J: TRBJ2-2; size: once; DNA: TGTGCCATCAGAGTAGACAACACCGACACCGGGGAGCTGTTTTTT; CDR3: CAIRVDNTDTGELFF
D: TRBD2; V: TRBV5-5; J: TRBJ2-7; size: -; DNA: TGTGCCAGCAGCTTGGATCGTGGGACTAGCTCCTACGAGCAGTACTTC; CDR3: CASSLDRGTSSYEQYF
D: TRBD1; V: TRBV9; J: TRBJ2-7; size: once; DNA: TGTGCCAGCAGCGTAGGGACAGGGGTCTACGAGCAGTACTTC; CDR3: CASSVGTGVYEQYF
D: -; V: TRBV5-6; J: TRBJ2-7; size: -; DNA: TGTGCCAGCAGCTTCAGTTCCTCCTACGAGCAGTACTTC; CDR3: CASSFSSSYEQYF
D: TRBD2; V: TRBV6-1; J: TRBJ2-7; size: -; DNA: TGTGCCAGCAGTGAAGTTCTAGCGGGAAGTAACGAGCAGTACTTC; CDR3: CASSEVLAGSNEQYF
D: -; V: TRBV19; J: TRBJ2-7; size: -; DNA: TGTGCCAGTAGCCCCTGGGGGGGGCACTACGAGCAGTACTTC; CDR3: CASSPWGGHYEQYF
D: -; V: TRBV30; J: TRBJ2-4; size: -; DNA: TGTGCCTGGAGTTCACCGCGGAAAGCCAAAAACATTCAGTACTTC; CDR3: CAWSSPRKAKNIQYF
D: TRBD2; V: TRBV5-3; J: TRBJ2-5; size: once; DNA: TGTGCCAGAAGGCTCGCCGGGACTAGCGAAGAGACCCAGTACTTC; CDR3: CARRLAGTSEETQYF
D: TRBD1; V: TRBV11-2; J: TRBJ1-1; size: -; DNA: TGTGCCAGCAGCTTACTCAGGGGGCAGAACACTGAAGCTTTCTTT; CDR3: CASSLLRGQNTEAFF
D: -; V: TRBV5-1; J: TRBJ1-1; size: -; DNA: TGCGCCAGCAGCGGGGGCTGGGACACTGAAGCTTTCTTT; CDR3: CASSGGWDTEAFF
D: TRBD2; V: TRBV27; J: TRBJ2-1; size: -; DNA: TGTGCCAGCACTACTGGGGGGGGACCCCTCTACAATGAGCAGTTCTTC; CDR3: CASTTGGGPLYNEQFF
D: TRBD1; V: TRBV5-4; J: TRBJ2-2; size: -; DNA: TGTGCCAGCAGCCCCGGACAGGGGAAAACCGGGGAGCTGTTTTTT; CDR3: CASSPGQGKTGELFF
D: -; V: TRBV5-7; J: TRBJ1-4; size: -; DNA: TGTGCCAGCAGCTGGGCCCTTCAGGTTGAAAAACTGTTTTTT; CDR3: CASSWALQVEKLFF
D: TRBD1; V: TRBV10-3; J: TRBJ1-5; size: -; DNA: TGTGCCACCGGCGGAGGGGGCACTCAGCCCCAGCATTTT; CDR3: CATGGGGTQPQHF
D: TRBD2; V: TRBV2; J: TRBJ2-1; size: -; DNA: TGTGCCAGCGCGGGGGGGGTGGTTTCCTACAATGAGCAGTTCTTC; CDR3: CASAGGVVSYNEQFF
D: TRBD1; V: TRBV10-1; J: TRBJ2-3; size: -; DNA: TGCGCCAGCAGCCCGGACAGGGGTAGCACAGATACGCAGTATTTT; CDR3: CASSPDRGSTDTQYF
D: -; V: TRBV4-1; J: TRBJ2-7; size: -; DNA: TGCGCCAGCAGCCCCCCCGGCTCCTACGAGCAGTACTTC; CDR3: CASSPPGSYEQYF
D: -; V: TRBV7-6; J: TRBJ2-6; size: -; DNA: TGTGCCAGCAGCCCAACAGAATCTGGGGCCAACGTCCTGACTTTC; CDR3: CASSPTESGANVLTF
D: TRBD2; V: TRBV7-8; J: TRBJ2-1; size: -; DNA: TGTGCCAGCAGCTTACTAGCGGGGTCCTACAATGAGCAGTTCTTC; CDR3: CASSLLAGSYNEQFF
D: TRBD1; V: TRBV5-1; J: TRBJ2-7; size: -; DNA: TGCGCCAGCAAATACCAGGGGGAACTAGACGAGCAGTACTTC; CDR3: CASKYQGELDEQYF
D: -; V: TRBV15; J: TRBJ2-7; size: -; DNA: TGTGCCACCAGCAGAGATCTCCGCGGGGTCTACGAGCAGTACTTC; CDR3: CATSRDLRGVYEQYF
D: TRBD1; V: TRBV5-6; J: TRBJ1-5; size: -; DNA: TGTGCCAGCAGCTGGGGTGGGACAGGGGCCAGCAATCAGCCCCAGCATTTT; CDR3: CASSWGGTGASNQPQHF
D: -; V: TRBV2; J: TRBJ1-1; size: -; DNA: TGTGCCAGCAGTGATGTCTACGGGGCTTTCTTT; CDR3: CASSDVYGAFF
D: TRBD2; V: TRBV4-1; J: TRBJ2-1; size: -; DNA: TGCGCCAGCAGCCAAGAGGGGGGGTTAGGGAATGAGCAGTTCTTC; CDR3: CASSQEGGLGNEQFF
D: TRBD1; V: TRBV2; J: TRBJ2-4; size: -; DNA: TGTGCCAGCAGTGGACAGGGTGGTGGCAAAAACATTCAGTACTTC; CDR3: CASSGQGGGKNIQYF
D: -; V: TRBV7-8; J: TRBJ1-1; size: once; DNA: TGTGCCAGCAGCTTAGGTATGAACACTGAAGCTTTCTTT; CDR3: CASSLGMNTEAFF
D: -; V: TRBV5-8; J: TRBJ2-4; size: -; DNA: TGTGCCAGCAGCCCCTCTGGCATCGCCATTCAGTACTTC; CDR3: CASSPSGIAIQYF
D: TRBD1; V: TRBV30; J: TRBJ1-6; size: few; DNA: TGTGCCTGGAGTCTCCGGGACAGGCGGTACAATTCACCCCTCCACTTT; CDR3: CAWSLRDRRYNSPLHF
D: -; V: TRBV5-6; J: TRBJ2-7; size: -; DNA: TGTGCCAGCAGCTTAGGAATGAGTGGGGGGGGCCTCGAGCAGTACTTC; CDR3: CASSLGMSGGGLEQYF
D: -; V: TRBV4-1; J: TRBJ1-2; size: -; DNA: TGCGCCAGCAGCCAAGATCATACCCTCGGCTATGGCTACACCTTC; CDR3: CASSQDHTLGYGYTF
D: -; V: TRBV7-6; J: TRBJ2-3; size: -; DNA: TGTGCCAGCAGCTTCGGACAGAGCACAGATACGCAGTATTTT; CDR3: CASSFGQSTDTQYF
D: -; V: TRBV5-4; J: TRBJ2-1; size: -; DNA: TGTGCCAGCAACCACGGGGGGCATTTGGCCGACAATGAGCAGTTCTTC; CDR3: CASNHGGHLADNEQFF
D: TRBD1; V: TRBV10-3; J: TRBJ1-1; size: once; DNA: TGTGCCATCAGGACCGGGACAGGGAGAACTGAAGCTTTCTTT; CDR3: CAIRTGTGRTEAFF
D: TRBD2; V: TRBV6-1; J: TRBJ2-5; size: -; DNA: TGTGCCAGCAGTGAATTTACTAGCGGGGTAGAGACCCAGTACTTC; CDR3: CASSEFTSGVETQYF
D: -; V: TRBV5-4; J: TRBJ2-1; size: -; DNA: TGTGCCAGCAGCTCGCCGCCCGGGGAGCAGTTCTTC; CDR3: CASSSPPGEQFF
D: TRBD1; V: TRBV11-3; J: TRBJ1-3; size: -; DNA: TGTGCCAGCAGCTTAGATCAGCATAAAGGACAGGGGGCTGATGGAAACACCATATATTTT; CDR3: CASSLDQHKGQGADGNTIYF
D: TRBD1; V: TRBV4-2; J: TRBJ1-2; size: once; DNA: TGTGCCAGCAGACGCGTGGGACAGGAGGGCTACACCTTC; CDR3: CASRRVGQEGYTF
D: -; V: TRBV15; J: TRBJ1-1; size: -; DNA: TGTGCCACCGGAAGACAGTTTGGGGAGGGTACGAACACTGAAGCTTTCTTT; CDR3: CATGRQFGEGTNTEAFF
D: TRBD1; V: TRBV11-3; J: TRBJ1-6; size: few; DNA: TGTGCCAGCACCCCAAAACAGGGACAGAATTCACCCCTCCACTTT; CDR3: CASTPKQGQNSPLHF
D: -; V: TRBV7-2; J: TRBJ1-1; size: -; DNA: TGTGCCAGCAGCTTAGGGCCCCACACTGAAGCTTTCTTT; CDR3: CASSLGPHTEAFF